Described below is a single T cell receptor beta chain sequence and its context. A junction end diverges from the germline sequence, so it may reflect a read error. MiXCR was run by TCRdb on the 5' RACE reads, yielding one entry per CDR3 protein. The data hold 550,000 to 800,000 distinct CDR3 sequences, with 7% to 7.5% observed a single time. The data derive from a study of identical twins. Among all donors, each was a healthy Caucasian. Germline-derived CDR1 and CDR2 are SGHRS and YFSETQ. This CDR3 region has 20 residues. The same specimen was also included in a second study, on yellow fever vaccine responses in identical twins.

This TCR was recovered from a woman between 18 and 30 years old in good health. The chain joins TRBV5-1 to TRBJ2-1; 11 positions agree with TRBD2. Sequencing used PBMCs. The chain's CDR3 is CASSRVTLAGGDYSYNEQIF. DNA for the CDR3: TGCGCCAGCAGCCGTGTGACCCTAGCGGGGGGCGATTATTCCTACAATGAGCAGATCTTC.